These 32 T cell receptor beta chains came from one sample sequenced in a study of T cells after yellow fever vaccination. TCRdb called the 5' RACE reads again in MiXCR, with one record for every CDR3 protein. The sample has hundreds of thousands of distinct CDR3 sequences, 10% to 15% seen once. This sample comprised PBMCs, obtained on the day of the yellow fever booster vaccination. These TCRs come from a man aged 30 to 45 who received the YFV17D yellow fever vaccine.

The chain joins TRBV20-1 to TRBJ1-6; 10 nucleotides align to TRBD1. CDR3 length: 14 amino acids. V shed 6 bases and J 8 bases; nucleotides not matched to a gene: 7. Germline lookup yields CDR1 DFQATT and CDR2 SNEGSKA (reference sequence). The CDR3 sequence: CSASLGTGDSPLHF. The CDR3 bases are TGCAGTGCCAGCCTTGGGACAGGGGATTCACCCCTCCACTTT.

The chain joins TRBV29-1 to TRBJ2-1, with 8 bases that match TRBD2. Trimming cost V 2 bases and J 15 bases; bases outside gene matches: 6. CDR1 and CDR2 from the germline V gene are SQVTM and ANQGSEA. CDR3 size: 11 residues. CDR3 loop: CSVESGSRWFF. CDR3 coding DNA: TGCAGCGTTGAAAGCGGGAGCCGGTGGTTCTTC.

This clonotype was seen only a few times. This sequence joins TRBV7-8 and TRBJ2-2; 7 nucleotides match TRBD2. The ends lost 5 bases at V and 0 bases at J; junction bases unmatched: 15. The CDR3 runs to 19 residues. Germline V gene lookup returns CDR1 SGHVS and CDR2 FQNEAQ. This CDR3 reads CASSPPRLADIANTGELFF. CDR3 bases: TGTGCCAGCAGCCCTCCTCGGCTAGCGGACATCGCGAACACCGGGGAGCTGTTTTTT. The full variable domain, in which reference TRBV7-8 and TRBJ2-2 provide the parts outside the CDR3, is GAGVSQSPRYKVAKRGQDVALRCDPISGHVSLFWYQQALGQGPEFLTYFQNEAQLDKSGLPSDRFFAERPEGSVSTLKIQRTQQEDSAVYLCASSPPRLADIANTGELFFGEGSRLTVL.

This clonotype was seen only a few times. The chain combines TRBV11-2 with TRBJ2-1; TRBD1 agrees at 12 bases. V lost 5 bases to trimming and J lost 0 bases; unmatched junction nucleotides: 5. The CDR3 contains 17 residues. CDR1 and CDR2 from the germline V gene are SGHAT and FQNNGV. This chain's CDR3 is CASSMGQGASSYNEQFF. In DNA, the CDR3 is TGTGCCAGCAGCATGGGACAGGGGGCTTCCTCCTACAATGAGCAGTTCTTC.

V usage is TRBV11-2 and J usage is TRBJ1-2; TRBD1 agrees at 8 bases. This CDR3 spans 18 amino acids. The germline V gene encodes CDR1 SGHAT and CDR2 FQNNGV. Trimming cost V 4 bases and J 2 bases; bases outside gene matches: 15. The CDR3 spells CASSSPHVTQGGNYGYTF. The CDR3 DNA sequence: TGTGCCAGCAGCTCCCCCCACGTAACACAGGGGGGAAACTATGGCTACACCTTC.

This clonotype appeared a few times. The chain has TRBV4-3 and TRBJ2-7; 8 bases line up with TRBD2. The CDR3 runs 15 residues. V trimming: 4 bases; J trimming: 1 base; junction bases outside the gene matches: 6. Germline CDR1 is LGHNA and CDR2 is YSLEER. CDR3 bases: TGCGCCAGCAGCCCCCACCGACTAGCGTCCTACGAGCAGTACTTC. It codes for CASSPHRLASYEQYF.

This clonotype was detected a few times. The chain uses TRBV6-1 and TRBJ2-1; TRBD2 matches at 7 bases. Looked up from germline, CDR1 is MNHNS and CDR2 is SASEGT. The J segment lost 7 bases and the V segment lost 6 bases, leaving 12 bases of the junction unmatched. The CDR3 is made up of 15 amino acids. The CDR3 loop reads CASRTLAGASNEQFF. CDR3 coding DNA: TGTGCCAGCAGAACTTTGGCGGGAGCAAGTAATGAGCAGTTCTTC.

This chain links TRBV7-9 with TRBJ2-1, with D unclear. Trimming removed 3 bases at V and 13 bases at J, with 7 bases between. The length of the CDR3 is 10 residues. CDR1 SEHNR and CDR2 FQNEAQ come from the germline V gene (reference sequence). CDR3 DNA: TGTGCCAGCAGCTTCGGCCAACAGTTCTTC. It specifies CASSFGQQFF. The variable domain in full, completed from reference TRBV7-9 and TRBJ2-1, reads DTGVSQNPRHKITKRGQNVTFRCDPISEHNRLYWYRQTLGQGPEFLTYFQNEAQLEKSRLLSDRFSAERPKGSFSTLEIQRTEQGDSAMYLCASSFGQQFFGPGTRLTVL.

This CDR3 is CASRGTGTRETQYF. In nucleotides, the CDR3 is TGTGCCAGCAGGGGGACAGGGACCAGGGAGACCCAGTACTTC. The chain joins TRBV6-1 to TRBJ2-5, with 9 bases aligning to TRBD1. The germline CDR1 and CDR2 sequences are MNHNS and SASEGT. With V trimmed by 6 bases and J by 5 bases, 7 bases remained unmatched. There are 14 residues in the CDR3.

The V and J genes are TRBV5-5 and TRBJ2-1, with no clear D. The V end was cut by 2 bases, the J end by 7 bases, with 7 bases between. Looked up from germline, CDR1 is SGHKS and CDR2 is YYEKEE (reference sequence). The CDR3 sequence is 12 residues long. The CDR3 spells CASSFSWNEQFF. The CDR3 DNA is TGTGCCAGCAGCTTCTCGTGGAATGAGCAGTTCTTC.

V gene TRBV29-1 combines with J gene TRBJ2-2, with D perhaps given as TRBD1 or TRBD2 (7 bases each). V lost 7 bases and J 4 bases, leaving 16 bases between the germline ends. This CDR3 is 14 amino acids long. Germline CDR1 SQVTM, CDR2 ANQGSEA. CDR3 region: CSGRGGGFTGELFF. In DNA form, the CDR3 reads TGCAGCGGGAGGGGAGGGGGCTTCACCGGGGAGCTGTTTTTT.

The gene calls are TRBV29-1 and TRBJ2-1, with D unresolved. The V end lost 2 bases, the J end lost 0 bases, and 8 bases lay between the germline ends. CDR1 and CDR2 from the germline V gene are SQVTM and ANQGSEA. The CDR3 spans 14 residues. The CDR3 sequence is CSVERPGSYNEQFF. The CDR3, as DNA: TGCAGCGTTGAAAGGCCGGGCTCCTACAATGAGCAGTTCTTC.

The CDR3: CASSIDLPAGGRRNSPLHF. CDR3 in DNA: TGTGCCAGTAGTATAGATCTACCGGCAGGGGGACGGAGGAATTCACCCCTCCACTTT. The gene calls are TRBV19 and TRBJ1-6, with 7 bases fitting TRBD1. This CDR3 region has 19 residues. Germline V gene sequence: CDR1 LNHDA, CDR2 SQIVND (reference sequence). Unmatched junction bases numbered 15, after V lost 0 bases and J lost 7 bases.

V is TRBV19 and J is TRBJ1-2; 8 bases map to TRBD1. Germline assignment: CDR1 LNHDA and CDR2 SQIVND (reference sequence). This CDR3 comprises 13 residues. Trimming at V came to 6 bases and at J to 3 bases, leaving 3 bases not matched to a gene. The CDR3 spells CASRAGGDYGYTF. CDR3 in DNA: TGTGCCAGTAGAGCAGGGGGCGACTATGGCTACACCTTC.

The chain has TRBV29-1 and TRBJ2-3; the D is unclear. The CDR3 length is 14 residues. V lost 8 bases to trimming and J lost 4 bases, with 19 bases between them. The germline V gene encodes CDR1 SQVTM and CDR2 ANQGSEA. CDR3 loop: CSLMDGIEPDTQYF. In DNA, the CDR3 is TGCAGCCTCATGGATGGGATAGAACCAGATACGCAGTATTTT.

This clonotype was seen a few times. This CDR3 reads CSASLGDSSPLGTQYF. The CDR3 DNA sequence: TGCAGTGCTAGTCTCGGGGACTCATCGCCCCTCGGTACGCAGTATTTT. The J gene is TRBJ2-3, the V gene TRBV20-1; perhaps TRBD2 as D (6 bases). The germline V gene encodes CDR1 DFQATT and CDR2 SNEGSKA (reference sequence). This CDR3 is 16 amino acids long. Trimming left V 3 bases short and J 8 bases short, with 24 bases between.

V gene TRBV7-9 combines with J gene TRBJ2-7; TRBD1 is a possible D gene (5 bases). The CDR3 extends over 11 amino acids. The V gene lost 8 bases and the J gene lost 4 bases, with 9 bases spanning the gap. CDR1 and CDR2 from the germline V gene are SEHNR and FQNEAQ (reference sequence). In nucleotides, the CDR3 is TGTGCCAGCGCAGGGATATACGAGCAGTACTTC. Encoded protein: CASAGIYEQYF.

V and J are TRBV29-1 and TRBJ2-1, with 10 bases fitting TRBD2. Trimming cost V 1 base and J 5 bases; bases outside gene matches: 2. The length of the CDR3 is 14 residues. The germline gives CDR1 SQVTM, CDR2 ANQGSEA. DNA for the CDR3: TGCAGCGTTGAAGGGCTAGCGGGAGACAATGAGCAGTTCTTC. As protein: CSVEGLAGDNEQFF.

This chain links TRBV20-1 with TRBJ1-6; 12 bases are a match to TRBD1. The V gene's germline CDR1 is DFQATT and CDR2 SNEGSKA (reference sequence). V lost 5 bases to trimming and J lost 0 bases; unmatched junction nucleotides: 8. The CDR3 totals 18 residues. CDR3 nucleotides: TGCAGTGCTTATACCGGGACAGGGGGCTTCTCCTATAATTCACCCCTCCACTTT. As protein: CSAYTGTGGFSYNSPLHF.

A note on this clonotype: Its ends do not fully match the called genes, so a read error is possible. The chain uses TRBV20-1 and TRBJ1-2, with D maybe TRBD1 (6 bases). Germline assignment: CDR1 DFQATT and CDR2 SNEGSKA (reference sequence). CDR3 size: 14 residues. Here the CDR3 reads CRARDSRGGDGYTF. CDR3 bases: TGCCGTGCTAGAGATTCCAGGGGTGGAGATGGCTACACCTTC.

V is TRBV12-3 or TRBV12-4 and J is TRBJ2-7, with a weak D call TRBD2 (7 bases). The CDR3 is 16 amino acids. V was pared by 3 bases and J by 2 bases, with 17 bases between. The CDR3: CASSLGPAGHPYEQYF. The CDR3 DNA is TGTGCCAGCAGTTTGGGTCCAGCGGGACACCCCTACGAGCAGTACTTC.

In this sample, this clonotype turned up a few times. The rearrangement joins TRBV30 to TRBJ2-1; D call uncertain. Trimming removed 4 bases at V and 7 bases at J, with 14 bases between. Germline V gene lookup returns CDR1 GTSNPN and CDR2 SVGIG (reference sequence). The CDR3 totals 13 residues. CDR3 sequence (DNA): TGTGCCTGGACGGGCCCCAACGGTAATGAGCAGTTCTTC. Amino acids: CAWTGPNGNEQFF.

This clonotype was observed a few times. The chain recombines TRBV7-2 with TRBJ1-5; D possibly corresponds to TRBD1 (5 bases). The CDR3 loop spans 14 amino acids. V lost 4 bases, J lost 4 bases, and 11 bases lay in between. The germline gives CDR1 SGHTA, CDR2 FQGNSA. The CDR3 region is CASSSRDQNQPQHF. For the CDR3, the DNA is TGTGCCAGCAGCTCCCGGGACCAAAATCAGCCCCAGCATTTT.

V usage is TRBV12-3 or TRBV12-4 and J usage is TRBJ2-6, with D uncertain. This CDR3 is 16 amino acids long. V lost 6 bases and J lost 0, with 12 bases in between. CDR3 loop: CASSARWGSGANVLTF. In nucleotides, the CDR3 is TGTGCCAGCAGCGCCCGTTGGGGCTCTGGGGCCAACGTCCTGACTTTC.

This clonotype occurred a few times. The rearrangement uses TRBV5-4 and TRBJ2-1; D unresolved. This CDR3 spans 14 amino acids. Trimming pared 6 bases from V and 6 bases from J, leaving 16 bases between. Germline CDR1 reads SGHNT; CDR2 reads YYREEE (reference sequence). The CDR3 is CASTEGRNINEQFF. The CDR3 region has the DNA TGTGCCAGCACAGAAGGTCGCAATATCAATGAGCAGTTCTTC. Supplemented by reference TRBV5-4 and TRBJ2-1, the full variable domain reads ETGVTQSPTHLIKTRGQQVTLRCSSQSGHNTVSWYQQALGQGPQFIFQYYREEENGRGNFPPRFSGLQFPNYSSELNVNALELDDSALYLCASTEGRNINEQFFGPGTRLTVL.

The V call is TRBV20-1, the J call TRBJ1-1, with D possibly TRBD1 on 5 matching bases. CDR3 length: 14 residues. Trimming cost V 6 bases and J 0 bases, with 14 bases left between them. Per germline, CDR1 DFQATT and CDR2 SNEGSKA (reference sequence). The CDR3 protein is CSARTPSMNTEAFF. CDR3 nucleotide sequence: TGCAGTGCCCGGACACCTAGCATGAACACTGAAGCTTTCTTT.

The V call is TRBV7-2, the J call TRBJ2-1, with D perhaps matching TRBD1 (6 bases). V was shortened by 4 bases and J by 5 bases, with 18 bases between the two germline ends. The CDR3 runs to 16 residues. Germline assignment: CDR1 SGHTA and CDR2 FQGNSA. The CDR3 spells CASSYSFATGNNEQFF. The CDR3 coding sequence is TGTGCCAGCAGCTACTCCTTTGCAACAGGGAACAATGAGCAGTTCTTC.

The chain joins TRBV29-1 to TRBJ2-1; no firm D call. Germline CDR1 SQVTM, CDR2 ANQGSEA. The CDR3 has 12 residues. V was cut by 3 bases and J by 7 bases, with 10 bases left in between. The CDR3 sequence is CSVDRAQNEQFF. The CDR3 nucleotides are TGCAGCGTTGATCGCGCGCAGAATGAGCAGTTCTTC.

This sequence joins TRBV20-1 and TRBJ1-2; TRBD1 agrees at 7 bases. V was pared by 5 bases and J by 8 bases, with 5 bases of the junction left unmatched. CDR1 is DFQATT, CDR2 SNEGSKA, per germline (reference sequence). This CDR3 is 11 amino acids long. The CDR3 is CSASQGKGYTF. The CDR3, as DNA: TGCAGTGCTTCACAGGGGAAAGGCTACACCTTC.

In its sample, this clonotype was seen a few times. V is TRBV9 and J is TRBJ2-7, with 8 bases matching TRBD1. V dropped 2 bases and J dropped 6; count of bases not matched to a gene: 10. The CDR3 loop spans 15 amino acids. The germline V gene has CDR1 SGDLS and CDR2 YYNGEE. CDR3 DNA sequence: TGTGCCAGCAGCGTGGGAACAGGGGGTCCTCGCGAGCAGTACTTC. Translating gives CASSVGTGGPREQYF.

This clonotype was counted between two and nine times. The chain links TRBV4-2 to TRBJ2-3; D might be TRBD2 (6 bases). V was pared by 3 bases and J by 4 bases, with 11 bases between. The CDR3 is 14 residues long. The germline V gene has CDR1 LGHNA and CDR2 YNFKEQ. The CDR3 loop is CASSHRGEADTQYF. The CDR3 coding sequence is TGTGCCAGCAGCCATCGAGGGGAGGCAGATACGCAGTATTTT.

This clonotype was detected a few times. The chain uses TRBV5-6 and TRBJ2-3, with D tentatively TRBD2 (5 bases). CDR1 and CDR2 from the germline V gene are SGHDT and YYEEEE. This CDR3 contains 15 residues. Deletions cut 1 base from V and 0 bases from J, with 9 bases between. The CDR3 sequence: CASSLKSGSTDTQYF. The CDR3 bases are TGTGCCAGCAGCTTGAAGAGCGGAAGCACAGATACGCAGTATTTT.